The next 4 T cell receptor beta chains were all read from a single sample in a study of T cell responses to AZD1222 COVID-19 vaccine. Measured with immunoSEQ multiplex PCR; TCRdb has only the in-frame clones, and not every one. The sample shows about 110,000 clones, over 80% of them seen only once. The sequencing used peripheral blood, collected on day 0 of AZD1222 vaccination. The origin of the receptors is an adult in good health.

The rearrangement links TRBV5-8 to TRBJ2-2; D is unclear. CDR3 length: 16 residues. With 0 bases removed from V and 5 bases from J, the gap between germline ends came to 14 bases. Germline V CDR1 and CDR2: SGHTS, YDEGEE. The CDR3 DNA reads TGTGCCAGCAGCTTGGCGGGCCACCTCGGGACCGGGGAGCTGTTTTTT. This codes for CASSLAGHLGTGELFF.

V and J are TRBV9 and TRBJ2-3; D gene uncertain. The V gene's germline CDR1 is SGDLS and CDR2 YYNGEE. The CDR3 spans 14 residues. Between the trimmed V and J ends, which lost 3 bases and 1 base, there was a span of 9 bases. CDR3 region: CASSGIGRTDTQYF. The DNA for the CDR3 is TGTGCCAGCAGCGGAATAGGTCGCACAGATACGCAGTATTTT.

V is TRBV5-1 and J is TRBJ2-2; possible D gene TRBD1, 5 bases. Germline-derived CDR1 and CDR2 are SGHRS and YFSETQ. The V end lost 1 base, the J end lost 3 bases, and 16 bases lay between the germline ends. This CDR3 has 17 amino acids. CDR3 sequence reads: CASSLPIREGDTGELFF. The CDR3 nucleotides are TGCGCCAGCAGCTTGCCTATCAGGGAAGGAGACACCGGGGAGCTGTTTTTT.

This chain uses TRBV7-9 with TRBJ2-2; 7 bases are shared with TRBD1. Germline V gene data show CDR1 as SEHNR and CDR2 as FQNEAQ (reference sequence). Germline trimming cut 4 bases from V and 6 bases from J; bases unmatched to any gene: 2. The CDR3 is 13 amino acids. Written as DNA, the CDR3 is TGTGCCAGCAGCTCGACAGGGTCCGGGGAGCTGTTTTTT. Its protein is CASSSTGSGELFF.